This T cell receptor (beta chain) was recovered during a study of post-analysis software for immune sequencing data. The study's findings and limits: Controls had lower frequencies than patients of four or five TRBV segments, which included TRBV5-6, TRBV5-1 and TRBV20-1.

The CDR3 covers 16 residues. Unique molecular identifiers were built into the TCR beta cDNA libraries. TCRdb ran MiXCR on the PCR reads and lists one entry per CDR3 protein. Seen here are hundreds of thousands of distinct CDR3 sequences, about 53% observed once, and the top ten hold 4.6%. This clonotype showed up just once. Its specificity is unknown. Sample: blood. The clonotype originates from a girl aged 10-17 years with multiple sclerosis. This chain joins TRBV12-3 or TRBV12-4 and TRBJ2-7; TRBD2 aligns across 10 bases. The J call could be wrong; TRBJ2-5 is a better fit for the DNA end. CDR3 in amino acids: CASSLGPSGSGETQYF. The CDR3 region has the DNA TGTGCCAGCAGTTTAGGCCCTAGCGGGAGCGGGGAGACCCAGTACTTC.